This T cell receptor (beta chain) was obtained from a study of blood T cells in healthy people across ages. This clonotype was counted only a few times. A J-beta primer mix and a sample-barcoded 5' primer were used in a second PCR of roughly 6 to 11 cycles. The authors tagged each cDNA molecule using a template-switch adaptor with 12 random nucleotides. TCRdb recomputed calls from the 5' RACE reads with MiXCR, one row per CDR3 protein. Found here are around 1,100,000 distinct CDR3 sequences, 35% to 40% of them singletons; the top ten hold roughly 14%. Looked up from germline, CDR1 is SGHTA and CDR2 is FQGNSA. Between the trimmed V and J ends, which lost 8 bases and 6 bases, there was a span of 7 bases. The CDR3 extends over 11 amino acids. Researchers collected ten milliliters of peripheral blood from every single donor.

The chain couples TRBV7-2 to TRBJ2-2; weak D call: TRBD2 (5 bases). The receptor was derived from a man aged 18-30 years in good health. The material sequenced was blood. CDR3 sequence (DNA): TGTGCCAGCGAGGGTCCCGGGGAGCTGTTTTTT. It specifies CASEGPGELFF.